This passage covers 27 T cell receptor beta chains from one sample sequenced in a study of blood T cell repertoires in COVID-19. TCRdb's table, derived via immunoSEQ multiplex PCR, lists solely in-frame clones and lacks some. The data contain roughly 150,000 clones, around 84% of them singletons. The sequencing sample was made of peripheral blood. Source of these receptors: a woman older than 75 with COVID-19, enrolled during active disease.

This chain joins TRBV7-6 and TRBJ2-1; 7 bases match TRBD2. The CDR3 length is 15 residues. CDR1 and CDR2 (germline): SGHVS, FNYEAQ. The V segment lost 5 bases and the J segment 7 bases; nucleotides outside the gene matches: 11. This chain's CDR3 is CASSPLPGLENEQFF. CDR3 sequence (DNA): TGTGCCAGCAGCCCTCTTCCCGGACTAGAAAATGAGCAGTTCTTC.

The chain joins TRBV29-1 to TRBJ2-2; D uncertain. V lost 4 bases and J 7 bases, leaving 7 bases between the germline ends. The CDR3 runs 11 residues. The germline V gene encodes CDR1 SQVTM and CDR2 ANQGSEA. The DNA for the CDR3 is TGCAGCGTTGGGTACAGCGGGGAGCTGTTTTTT. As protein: CSVGYSGELFF.

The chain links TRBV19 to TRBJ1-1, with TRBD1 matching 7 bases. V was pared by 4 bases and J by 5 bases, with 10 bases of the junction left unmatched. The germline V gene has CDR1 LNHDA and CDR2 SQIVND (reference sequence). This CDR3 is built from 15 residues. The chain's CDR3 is CASSTRQDRLTEAFF. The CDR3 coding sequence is TGTGCCAGTAGTACCAGACAGGACAGGCTAACTGAAGCTTTCTTT. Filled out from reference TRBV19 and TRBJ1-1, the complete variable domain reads DGGITQSPKYLFRKEGQNVTLSCEQNLNHDAMYWYRQDPGQGLRLIYYSQIVNDFQKGDIAEGYSVSREKKESFPLTVTSAQKNPTAFYLCASSTRQDRLTEAFFGQGTRLTVV.

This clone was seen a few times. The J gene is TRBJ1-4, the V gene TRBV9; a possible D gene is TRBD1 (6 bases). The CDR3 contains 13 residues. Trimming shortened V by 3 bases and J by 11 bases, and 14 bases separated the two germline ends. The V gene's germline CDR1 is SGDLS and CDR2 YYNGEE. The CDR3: CASSAQQGLKLFF. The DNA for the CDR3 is TGTGCCAGCAGCGCCCAACAGGGTCTGAAACTGTTTTTT. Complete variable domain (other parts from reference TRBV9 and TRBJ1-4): DSGVTQTPKHLITATGQRVTLRCSPRSGDLSVYWYQQSLDQGLQFLIQYYNGEERAKGNILERFSAQQFPDLHSELNLSSLELGDSALYFCASSAQQGLKLFFGSGTQLSVL.

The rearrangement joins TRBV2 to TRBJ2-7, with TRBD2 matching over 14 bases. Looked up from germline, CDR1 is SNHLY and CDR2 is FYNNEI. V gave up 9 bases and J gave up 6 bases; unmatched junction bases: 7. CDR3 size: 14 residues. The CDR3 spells CASQTGLAGVEQYF. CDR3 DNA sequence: TGTGCCAGTCAAACGGGACTAGCGGGAGTCGAGCAGTACTTC.

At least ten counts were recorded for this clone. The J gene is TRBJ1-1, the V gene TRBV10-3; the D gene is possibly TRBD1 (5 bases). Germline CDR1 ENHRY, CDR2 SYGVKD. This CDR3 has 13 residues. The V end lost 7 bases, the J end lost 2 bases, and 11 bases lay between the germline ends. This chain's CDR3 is CAIKKTDNTEAFF. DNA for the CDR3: TGTGCCATCAAAAAGACAGATAACACTGAAGCTTTCTTT.

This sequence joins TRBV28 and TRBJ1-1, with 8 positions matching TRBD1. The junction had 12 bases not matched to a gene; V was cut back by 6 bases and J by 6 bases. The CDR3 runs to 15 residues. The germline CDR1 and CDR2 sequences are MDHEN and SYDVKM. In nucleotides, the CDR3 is TGTGCCAGCAGCTGGGCCCAGTCAGGGGGCTCTGAAGCTTTCTTT. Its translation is CASSWAQSGGSEAFF.

CDR3 DNA: TGTGCCAGCAGCCAAGATCGGGTCCATGAGCAGTTCTTC. The encoded protein is CASSQDRVHEQFF. V and J are TRBV3-1 (or the pseudogene TRBV3-2) and TRBJ2-1; no reliable D call. In germline, CDR1 is LGHDT, CDR2 YNNKEL (reference sequence). Trimming stripped 0 bases from V and 8 bases from J, with 8 bases between. This CDR3 region has 13 residues.

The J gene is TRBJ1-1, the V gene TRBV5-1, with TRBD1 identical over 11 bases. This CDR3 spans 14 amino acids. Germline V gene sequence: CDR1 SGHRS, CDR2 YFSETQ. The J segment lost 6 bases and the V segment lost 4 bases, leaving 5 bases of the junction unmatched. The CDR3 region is CASSPGQGASEAFF. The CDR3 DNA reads TGCGCCAGCAGCCCTGGACAGGGGGCCTCTGAAGCTTTCTTT.

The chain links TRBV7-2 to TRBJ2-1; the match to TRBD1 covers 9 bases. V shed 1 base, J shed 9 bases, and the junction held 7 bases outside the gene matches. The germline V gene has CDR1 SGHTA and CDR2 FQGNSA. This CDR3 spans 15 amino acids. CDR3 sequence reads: CASSLGGTGLGEQFF. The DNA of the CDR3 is TGTGCCAGCAGCTTAGGCGGGACAGGGCTTGGTGAGCAGTTCTTC.

CDR3 sequence: CATSRPLAGATYEQYF. DNA for the CDR3: TGTGCCACCAGCAGACCACTAGCGGGAGCTACCTACGAGCAGTACTTC. J is TRBJ2-7 and V is TRBV15; 11 bases agree with TRBD2. V lost 2 bases, J lost 2 bases, and 5 bases stayed unmatched. The germline gives CDR1 LNHNV, CDR2 YYDKDF (reference sequence). This CDR3 is built from 16 residues.

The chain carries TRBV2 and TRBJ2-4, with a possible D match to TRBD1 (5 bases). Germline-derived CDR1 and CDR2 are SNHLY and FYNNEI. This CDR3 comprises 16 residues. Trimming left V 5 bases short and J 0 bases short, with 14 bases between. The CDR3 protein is CASSLTASLAKNIQYF. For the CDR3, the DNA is TGTGCCAGCAGTCTGACAGCGTCATTAGCCAAAAACATTCAGTACTTC.

The CDR3 nucleotides are TGTGCCAGCAGCTTGGCTAACACCGGGGAGCTGTTTTTT. This codes for CASSLANTGELFF. The gene calls are TRBV5-5 and TRBJ2-2; D remains ambiguous. This CDR3 contains 13 residues. Germline V CDR1 and CDR2: SGHKS, YYEKEE (reference sequence). With 0 bases removed from V and 2 bases from J, the gap between germline ends came to 2 bases.

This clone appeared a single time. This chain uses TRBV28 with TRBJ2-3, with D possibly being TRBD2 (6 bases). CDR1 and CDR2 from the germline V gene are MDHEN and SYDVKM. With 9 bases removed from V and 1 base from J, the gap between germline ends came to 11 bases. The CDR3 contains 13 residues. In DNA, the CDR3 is TGTGCCAGTCGGGACTCACGCACAGATACGCAGTATTTT. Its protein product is CASRDSRTDTQYF.

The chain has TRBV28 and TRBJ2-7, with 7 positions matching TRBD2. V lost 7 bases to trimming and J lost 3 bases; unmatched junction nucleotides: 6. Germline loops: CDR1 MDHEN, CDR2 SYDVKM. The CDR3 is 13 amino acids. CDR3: CASTYRGVYEQYF. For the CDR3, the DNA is TGTGCCAGCACCTACCGGGGGGTCTACGAGCAGTACTTC.

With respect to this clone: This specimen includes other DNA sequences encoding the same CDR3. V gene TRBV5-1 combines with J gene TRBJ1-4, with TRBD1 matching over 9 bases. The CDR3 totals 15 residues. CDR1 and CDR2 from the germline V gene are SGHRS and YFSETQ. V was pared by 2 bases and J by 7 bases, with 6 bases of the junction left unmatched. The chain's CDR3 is CASSLSGTGIEKLFF. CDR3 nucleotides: TGCGCCAGCAGCTTATCGGGGACAGGGATTGAAAAACTGTTTTTT.

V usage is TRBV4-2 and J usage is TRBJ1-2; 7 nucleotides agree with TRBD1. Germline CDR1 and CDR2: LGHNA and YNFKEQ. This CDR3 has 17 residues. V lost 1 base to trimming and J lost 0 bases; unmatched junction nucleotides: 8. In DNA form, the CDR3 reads TGTGCCAGCAGCCAAGTATCTGGGACAGCCTCTAACTATGGCTACACCTTC. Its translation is CASSQVSGTASNYGYTF.

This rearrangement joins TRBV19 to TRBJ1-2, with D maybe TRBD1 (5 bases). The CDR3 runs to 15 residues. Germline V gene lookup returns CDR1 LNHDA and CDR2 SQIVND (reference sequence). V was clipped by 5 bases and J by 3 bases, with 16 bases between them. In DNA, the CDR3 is TGTGCCAGTAGTTCCCAAGGGGTCCGGGACTATGGCTACACCTTC. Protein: CASSSQGVRDYGYTF.

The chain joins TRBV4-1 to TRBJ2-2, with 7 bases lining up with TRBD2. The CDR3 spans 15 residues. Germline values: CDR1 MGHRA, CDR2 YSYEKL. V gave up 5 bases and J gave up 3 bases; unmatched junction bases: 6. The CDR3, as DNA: TGCGCCAGCAGCTCGGAGCGGGACCACACCGGGGAGCTGTTTTTT. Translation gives CASSSERDHTGELFF.

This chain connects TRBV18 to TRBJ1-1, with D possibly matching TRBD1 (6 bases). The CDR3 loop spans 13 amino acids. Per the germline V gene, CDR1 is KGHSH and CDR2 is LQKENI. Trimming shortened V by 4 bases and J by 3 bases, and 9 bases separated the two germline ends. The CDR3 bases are TGTGCCAGCTCACTAAACAGGGACACTGAAGCTTTCTTT. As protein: CASSLNRDTEAFF.

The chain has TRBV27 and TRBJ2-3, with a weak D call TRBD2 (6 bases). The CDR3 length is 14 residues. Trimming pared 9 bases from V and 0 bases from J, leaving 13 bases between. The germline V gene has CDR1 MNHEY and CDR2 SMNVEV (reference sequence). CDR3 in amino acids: CASRRSGSTDTQYF. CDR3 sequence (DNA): TGTGCCAGTCGGCGGAGCGGGAGCACAGATACGCAGTATTTT.

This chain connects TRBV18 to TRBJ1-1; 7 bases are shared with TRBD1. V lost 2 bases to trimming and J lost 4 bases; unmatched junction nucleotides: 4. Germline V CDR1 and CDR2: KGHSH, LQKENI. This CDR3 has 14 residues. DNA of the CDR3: TGTGCCAGCTCACCAGGGACAGAAAGCACTGAAGCTTTCTTT. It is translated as CASSPGTESTEAFF.

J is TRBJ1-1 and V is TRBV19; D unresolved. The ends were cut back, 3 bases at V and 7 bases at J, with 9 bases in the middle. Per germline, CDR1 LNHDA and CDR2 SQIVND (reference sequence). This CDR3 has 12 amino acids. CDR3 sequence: CASSIPGREAFF. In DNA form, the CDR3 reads TGTGCCAGTAGTATCCCTGGGCGTGAAGCTTTCTTT.

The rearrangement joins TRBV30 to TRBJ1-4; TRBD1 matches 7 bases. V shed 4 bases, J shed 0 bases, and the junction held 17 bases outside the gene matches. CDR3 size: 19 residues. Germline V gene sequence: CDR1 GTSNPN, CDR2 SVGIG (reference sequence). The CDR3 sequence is CAWTPPGQPLATTNEKLFF. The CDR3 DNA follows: TGTGCCTGGACTCCCCCGGGACAGCCTCTGGCCACAACTAATGAAAAACTGTTTTTT.

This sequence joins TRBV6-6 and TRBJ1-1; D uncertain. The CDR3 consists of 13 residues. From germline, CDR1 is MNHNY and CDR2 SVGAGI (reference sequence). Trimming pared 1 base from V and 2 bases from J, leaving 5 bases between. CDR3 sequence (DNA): TGTGCCAGCAGTTACTGGGCAAACACTGAAGCTTTCTTT. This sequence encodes CASSYWANTEAFF.

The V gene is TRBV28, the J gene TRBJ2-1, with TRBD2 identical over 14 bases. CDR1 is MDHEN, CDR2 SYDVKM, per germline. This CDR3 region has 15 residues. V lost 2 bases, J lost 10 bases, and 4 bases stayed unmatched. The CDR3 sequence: CASSLGTSGSLEQFF. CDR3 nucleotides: TGTGCCAGCAGTTTAGGGACTAGCGGGAGTTTAGAGCAGTTCTTC. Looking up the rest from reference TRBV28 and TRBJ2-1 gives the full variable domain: DVKVTQSSRYLVKRTGEKVFLECVQDMDHENMFWYRQDPGLGLRLIYFSYDVKMKEKGDIPEGYSVSREKKERFSLILESASTNQTSMYLCASSLGTSGSLEQFFGPGTRLTVL.

CDR3 residues: CASSLSNEQYF. The DNA of the CDR3 is TGTGCCAGCAGTTTGAGTAACGAGCAGTACTTC. The chain combines TRBV28 with TRBJ2-7, with no clear D. Germline CDR1 reads MDHEN; CDR2 reads SYDVKM. The CDR3 loop spans 11 amino acids. The V end lost 3 bases, the J end lost 5 bases, and 5 bases lay between the germline ends.